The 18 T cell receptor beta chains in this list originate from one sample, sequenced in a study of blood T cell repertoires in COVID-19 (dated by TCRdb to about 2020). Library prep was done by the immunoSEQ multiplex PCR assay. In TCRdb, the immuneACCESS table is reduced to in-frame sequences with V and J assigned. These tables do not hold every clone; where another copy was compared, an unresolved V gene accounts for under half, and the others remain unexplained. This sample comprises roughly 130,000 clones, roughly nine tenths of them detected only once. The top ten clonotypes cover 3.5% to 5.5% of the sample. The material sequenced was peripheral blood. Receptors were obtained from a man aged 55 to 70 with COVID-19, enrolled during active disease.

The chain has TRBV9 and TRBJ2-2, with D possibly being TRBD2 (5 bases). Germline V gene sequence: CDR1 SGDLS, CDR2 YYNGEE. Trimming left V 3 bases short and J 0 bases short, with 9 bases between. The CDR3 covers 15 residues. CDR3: CASSERAANTGELFF. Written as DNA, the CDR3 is TGTGCCAGCAGCGAGAGGGCGGCGAACACCGGGGAGCTGTTTTTT.

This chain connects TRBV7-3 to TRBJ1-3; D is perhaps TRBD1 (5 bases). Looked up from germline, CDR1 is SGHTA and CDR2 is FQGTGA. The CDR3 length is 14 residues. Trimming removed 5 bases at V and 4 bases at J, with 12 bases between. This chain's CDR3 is CASSLDSSGNTIYF. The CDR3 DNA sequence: TGTGCCAGCAGCCTTGACAGTTCAGGAAACACCATATATTTT.

CDR3 sequence reads: CASSEGTSGPEGSYEQYF. The CDR3 nucleotides read TGTGCCAGCAGCGAGGGGACTAGCGGCCCAGAGGGCTCCTACGAGCAGTACTTC. The V call is TRBV9, the J call TRBJ2-7; 11 positions match TRBD2. The CDR3 consists of 18 residues. V was clipped by 3 bases and J by 0 bases; unmatched bases: 11. Germline V lookup: CDR1 SGDLS, CDR2 YYNGEE.

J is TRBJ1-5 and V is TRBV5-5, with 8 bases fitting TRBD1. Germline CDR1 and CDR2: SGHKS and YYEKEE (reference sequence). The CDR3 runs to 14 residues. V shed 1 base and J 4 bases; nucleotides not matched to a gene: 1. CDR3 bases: TGTGCCAGCAGCTTGACAGGGGGTAATCAGCCCCAGCATTTT. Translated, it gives CASSLTGGNQPQHF.

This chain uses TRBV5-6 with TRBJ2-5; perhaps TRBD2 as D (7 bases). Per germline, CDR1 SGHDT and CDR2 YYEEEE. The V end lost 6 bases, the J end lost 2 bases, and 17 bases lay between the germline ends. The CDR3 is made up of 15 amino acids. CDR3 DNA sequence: TGTGCCAGCACCCTAGGGGGGGAAGCACAAGAGACCCAGTACTTC. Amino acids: CASTLGGEAQETQYF.

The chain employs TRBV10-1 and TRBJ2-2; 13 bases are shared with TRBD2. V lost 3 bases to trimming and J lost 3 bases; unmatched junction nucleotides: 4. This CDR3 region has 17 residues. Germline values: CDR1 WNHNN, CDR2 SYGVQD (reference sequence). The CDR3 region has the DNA TGCGCCAGCAGTGACGGGACTAGCGGGATCTACACCGGGGAGCTGTTTTTT. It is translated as CASSDGTSGIYTGELFF.

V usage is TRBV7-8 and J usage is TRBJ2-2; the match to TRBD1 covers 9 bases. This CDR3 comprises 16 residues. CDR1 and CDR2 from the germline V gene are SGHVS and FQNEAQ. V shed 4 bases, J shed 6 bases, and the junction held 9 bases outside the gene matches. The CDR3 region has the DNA TGTGCCAGCAGCTCCCTTGGGGGACAGGGTGCCGGGGAGCTGTTTTTT. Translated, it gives CASSSLGGQGAGELFF.

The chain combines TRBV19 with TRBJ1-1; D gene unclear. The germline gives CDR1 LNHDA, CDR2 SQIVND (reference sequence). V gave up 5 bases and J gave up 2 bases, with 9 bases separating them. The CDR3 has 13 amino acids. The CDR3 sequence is CASSLYRNTEAFF. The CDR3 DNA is TGTGCCAGTAGTTTGTACAGAAACACTGAAGCTTTCTTT.

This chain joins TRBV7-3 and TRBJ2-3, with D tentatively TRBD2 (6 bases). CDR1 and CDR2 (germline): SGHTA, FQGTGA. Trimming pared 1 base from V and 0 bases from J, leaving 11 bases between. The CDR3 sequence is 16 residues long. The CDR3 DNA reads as TGTGCCAGCAGCTTAAAAGGAGGGCGAAGCACAGATACGCAGTATTTT. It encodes CASSLKGGRSTDTQYF.

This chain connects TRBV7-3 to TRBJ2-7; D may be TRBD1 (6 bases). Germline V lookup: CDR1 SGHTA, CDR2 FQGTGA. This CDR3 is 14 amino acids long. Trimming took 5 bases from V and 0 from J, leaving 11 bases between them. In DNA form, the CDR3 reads TGTGCCAGCAGCAAGGACAGAAACTCCTACGAGCAGTACTTC. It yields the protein CASSKDRNSYEQYF.

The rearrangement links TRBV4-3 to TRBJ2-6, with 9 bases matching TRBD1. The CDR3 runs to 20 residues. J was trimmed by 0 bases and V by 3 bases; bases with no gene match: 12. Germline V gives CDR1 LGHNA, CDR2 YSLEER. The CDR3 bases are TGCGCCAGCAGCCACCGGTTAGGGACAGGGTCGGCCTCTGGGGCCAACGTCCTGACTTTC. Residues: CASSHRLGTGSASGANVLTF.

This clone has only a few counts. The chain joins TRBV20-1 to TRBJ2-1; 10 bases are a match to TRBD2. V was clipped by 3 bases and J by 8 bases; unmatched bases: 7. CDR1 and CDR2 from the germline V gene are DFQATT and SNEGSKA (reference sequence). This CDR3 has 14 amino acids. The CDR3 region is CSASHLAGDDEQFF. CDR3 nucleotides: TGCAGTGCTAGTCACCTAGCGGGAGATGATGAGCAGTTCTTC.

The DNA of the CDR3 is TGTGCCAGCAGCAGCCGGGACAACCTAGGCACAGATACGCAGTATTTT. Translation: CASSSRDNLGTDTQYF. V is TRBV2 and J is TRBJ2-3; D is perhaps TRBD1 (6 bases). V lost 6 bases, J lost 1 base, and 17 bases lay in between. The CDR3 spans 16 residues. CDR1 is SNHLY, CDR2 FYNNEI, per germline.

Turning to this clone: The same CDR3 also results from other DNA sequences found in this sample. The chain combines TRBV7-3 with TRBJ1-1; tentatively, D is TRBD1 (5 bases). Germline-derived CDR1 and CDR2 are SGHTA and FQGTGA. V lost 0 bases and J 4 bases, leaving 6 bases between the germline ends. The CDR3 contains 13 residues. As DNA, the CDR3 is TGTGCCAGCAGCTTAACCGGGGGCACTGAAGCTTTCTTT. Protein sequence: CASSLTGGTEAFF.

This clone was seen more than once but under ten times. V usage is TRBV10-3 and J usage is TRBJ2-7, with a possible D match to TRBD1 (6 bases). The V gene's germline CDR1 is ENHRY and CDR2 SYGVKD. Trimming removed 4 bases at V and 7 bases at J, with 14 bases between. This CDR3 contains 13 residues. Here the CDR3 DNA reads TGTGCCATCAGTGCTAGGGGACAAGATGAGCAGTACTTC. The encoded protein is CAISARGQDEQYF.

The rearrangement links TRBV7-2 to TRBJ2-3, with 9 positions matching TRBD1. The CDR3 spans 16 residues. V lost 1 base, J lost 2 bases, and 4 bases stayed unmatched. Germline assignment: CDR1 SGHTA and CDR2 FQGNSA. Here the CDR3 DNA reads TGTGCCAGCAGCTTAGTGGGACAGGGTTACACAGATACGCAGTATTTT. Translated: CASSLVGQGYTDTQYF.

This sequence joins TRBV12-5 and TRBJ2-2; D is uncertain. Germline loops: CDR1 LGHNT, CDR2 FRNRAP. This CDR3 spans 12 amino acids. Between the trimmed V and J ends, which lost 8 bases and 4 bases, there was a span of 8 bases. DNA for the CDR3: TGTGCTAGTCGGTGGAGCACCGGGGAGCTGTTTTTT. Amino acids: CASRWSTGELFF. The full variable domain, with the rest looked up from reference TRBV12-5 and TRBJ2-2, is DARVTQTPRHKVTEMGQEVTMRCQPILGHNTVFWYRQTMMQGLELLAYFRNRAPLDDSGMPKDRFSAEMPDATLATLKIQPSEPRDSAVYFCASRWSTGELFFGEGSRLTVL.

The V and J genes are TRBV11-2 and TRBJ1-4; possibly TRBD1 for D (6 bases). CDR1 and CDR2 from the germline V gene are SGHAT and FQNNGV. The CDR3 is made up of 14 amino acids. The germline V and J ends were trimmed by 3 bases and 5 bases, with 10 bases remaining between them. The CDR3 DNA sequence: TGTGCCAGCAGCTTCGGAACAGGGAATGAAAAACTGTTTTTT. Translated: CASSFGTGNEKLFF.